Presented here are 10 T cell receptor beta chains from one specimen sequenced in a study of Ad26.COV2.S vaccination and SARS-CoV-2 variants. Libraries were prepared by immunoSEQ multiplex PCR; TCRdb keeps only in-frame clonotypes and omits some of them. This table holds hundreds of thousands of clones, 80% to 95% found once. Treatment: some 20 received Ad26.COV2.S at low or high dose, single or two shots; about 5 received placebo; per-sample allocation not given. Sampling was done on day 63 after the first vaccine or placebo injection. The sequences come from peripheral blood, collected in a trial of Ad26.COV2.S vaccine versus placebo. Receptors originate from a person aged 18-65 years who received the Ad26.COV2.S COVID-19 vaccine or a placebo.

The chain couples TRBV9 to TRBJ2-1; either TRBD1 or TRBD2 may supply D (6 bases each). V shed 3 bases and J shed 0 bases, with 10 bases lying between them. The CDR3 length is 15 residues. Germline-derived CDR1 and CDR2 are SGDLS and YYNGEE. For the CDR3, the DNA is TGTGCCAGCAGCGCTGAGGGGGGCTCCTACAATGAGCAGTTCTTC. Translation: CASSAEGGSYNEQFF.

This clone was seen a single time. The chain couples TRBV3-1 (or the pseudogene TRBV3-2) to TRBJ2-1; TRBD1 aligns across 8 bases. Germline CDR1 is LGHDT and CDR2 is YNNKEL (reference sequence). V lost 1 base to trimming and J lost 8 bases; unmatched junction nucleotides: 10. The CDR3 is 16 residues long. CDR3 nucleotide sequence: TGTGCCAGCAGCCAAGTTACAGGGGGTACCTTCGATGAGCAGTTCTTC. This codes for CASSQVTGGTFDEQFF.

This chain joins TRBV20-1 and TRBJ2-5; TRBD2 agrees at 13 bases. Germline CDR1 reads DFQATT; CDR2 reads SNEGSKA (reference sequence). CDR3 length: 16 residues. The junction had 9 bases not matched to a gene; V was cut back by 3 bases and J by 5 bases. For the CDR3, the DNA is TGCAGTGCTAGTTTCATCGGACTAGCGGGAGTCGAGACCCAGTACTTC. Protein product: CSASFIGLAGVETQYF.

This chain uses TRBV19 with TRBJ2-7; the D is unclear. This CDR3 comprises 13 residues. CDR1 and CDR2 (germline): LNHDA, SQIVND (reference sequence). Between the trimmed V and J ends, which lost 3 bases and 5 bases, there was a span of 11 bases. CDR3 nucleotide sequence: TGTGCCAGTAGTATCCTACGAGGAGACGAGCAGTACTTC. Protein product: CASSILRGDEQYF.

The chain links TRBV7-3 to TRBJ2-6; TRBD2 might be the D (6 bases). There are 17 residues in the CDR3. Germline V gene data show CDR1 as SGHTA and CDR2 as FQGTGA. Trimming took 2 bases from V and 1 from J, leaving 12 bases between them. The CDR3 DNA follows: TGTGCCAGCAGCTTAGTAGCGGTACCGTCTGGGGCCAACGTCCTGACTTTC. Residues: CASSLVAVPSGANVLTF.

The V and J genes are TRBV5-1 and TRBJ2-2; TRBD2 might be the D (5 bases). CDR1 SGHRS and CDR2 YFSETQ come from the germline V gene. The CDR3 totals 16 residues. V lost 0 bases and J lost 4, with 13 bases in between. The CDR3 region is CASSLALSDGTGELFF. The DNA of the CDR3 is TGCGCCAGCAGCTTGGCCCTTAGCGATGGCACCGGGGAGCTGTTTTTT.

The V and J genes are TRBV7-9 and TRBJ2-2; 7 nucleotides match TRBD2. V shed 5 bases, J shed 5 bases, and the junction held 8 bases outside the gene matches. The germline V gene encodes CDR1 SEHNR and CDR2 FQNEAQ (reference sequence). This CDR3 has 15 residues. CDR3 bases: TGTGCCAGCAGCCGGCGGACTAGTGGGACCGGGGAGCTGTTTTTT. Protein product: CASSRRTSGTGELFF.

CDR3 nucleotide sequence: TGTGCCAGCAGCCCGACAGGGTCCGGCTCCTACAATGAGCAGTTCTTC. Residues: CASSPTGSGSYNEQFF. The rearrangement joins TRBV14 to TRBJ2-1, with 7 positions matching TRBD1. This CDR3 comprises 16 residues. In germline, CDR1 is SGHDN, CDR2 FVKESK. The V gene end was trimmed by 4 bases and the J gene end by 0 bases; junction bases not matched to a gene: 6.

V usage is TRBV5-1 and J usage is TRBJ1-2; TRBD1 is a possible D gene (5 bases). Trimming took 4 bases from V and 5 from J, leaving 9 bases between them. Germline V CDR1 and CDR2: SGHRS, YFSETQ. The length of the CDR3 is 12 residues. The CDR3 region has the DNA TGCGCCAGCAGCCCGACAGCATATGGCTACACCTTC. Protein product: CASSPTAYGYTF.

The V call is TRBV6-2 or TRBV6-3, the J call TRBJ2-1, with D perhaps TRBD2 (5 bases). CDR3 length equals 14 residues. Germline lookup yields CDR1 MNHEY and CDR2 SVGEGT. V was shortened by 6 bases and J by 8 bases, with 17 bases between the two germline ends. The CDR3 bases are TGTGCCAGCAGCCGAGGGAATCCGCGGGATGAGCAGTTCTTC. This gives the protein CASSRGNPRDEQFF.